The 20 T cell receptor beta chains presented below share a single source sample, sequenced in a study of CD8 T cells in Susac syndrome. The RNA input was roughly 0.45 to 1 ug, and it was reverse transcribed with random hexamers. TCRdb re-called the immunoSEQ multiplex PCR reads through MiXCR, storing one row per CDR3 protein. The repertoire holds 95,000 to 150,000 distinct CDR3 sequences, with roughly 95% as singletons. The sequenced material came from CD4+ T cells from PBMCs. The source of these receptors is a human donor with Susac syndrome.

V gene TRBV2 combines with J gene TRBJ2-1; no definite D call. The CDR3 contains 15 residues. Germline CDR1 SNHLY, CDR2 FYNNEI. V lost 2 bases, J lost 2 bases, and 10 bases lay in between. In nucleotides, the CDR3 is TGTGCCAGCAGTGAACCGCGTACAGCCTACAATGAGCAGTTCTTC. Its translation: CASSEPRTAYNEQFF.

The chain recombines TRBV4-2 with TRBJ2-2; unclear D gene. V shed 4 bases and J shed 4 bases, with 13 bases lying between them. CDR1 is LGHNA and CDR2 is YNFKEQ in the germline V gene. The length of the CDR3 is 15 residues. The CDR3 DNA sequence: TGTGCCAGCAGCCTCTCGAAAAGGTTCACCGGGGAGCTGTTTTTT. Translating it yields CASSLSKRFTGELFF.

This clonotype was seen just once. The chain recombines TRBV29-1 with TRBJ2-5; 7 nucleotides agree with TRBD2. After removal of 7 bases from V and 5 bases from J, the junction contained 7 bases not matched to a gene. The germline CDR1 and CDR2 sequences are SQVTM and ANQGSEA. This CDR3 comprises 12 residues. The CDR3 loop is CSARTSTETQYF. The CDR3 nucleotides read TGCAGCGCTCGGACTAGTACGGAGACCCAGTACTTC. The full variable domain, rest sourced from reference TRBV29-1 and TRBJ2-5, is SAVISQKPSRDICQRGTSLTIQCQVDSQVTMMFWYRQQPGQSLTLIATANQGSEATYESGFVIDKFPISRPNLTFSTLTVSNMSPEDSSIYLCSARTSTETQYFGPGTRLLVL.

This clonotype occurred a few times. The chain combines TRBV7-8 with TRBJ2-1; 10 nucleotides line up with TRBD2. V dropped 1 base and J dropped 5; count of bases not matched to a gene: 2. The CDR3 is 15 amino acids. Per the germline V gene, CDR1 is SGHVS and CDR2 is FQNEAQ. CDR3 sequence reads: CASSLGTSGNNEQFF. Here the CDR3 DNA reads TGTGCCAGCAGCTTAGGGACTAGCGGTAACAATGAGCAGTTCTTC.

V is TRBV3-1 and J is TRBJ1-3, with D possibly being TRBD1 (5 bases). V was cut by 1 base and J by 16 bases, with 11 bases left in between. Germline V gene lookup returns CDR1 LGHDT and CDR2 YNNKEL (reference sequence). The CDR3 has 11 residues. CDR3 loop: CASSQAGDSYF. CDR3 coding DNA: TGTGCCAGCAGCCAAGCCGGCGACAGCTATTTT. The entire variable domain, with the rest obtained from reference TRBV3-1 and TRBJ1-3, is as follows: DTAVSQTPKYLVTQMGNDKSIKCEQNLGHDTMYWYKQDSKKFLKIMFSYNNKELIINETVPNRFSPKSPDKAHLNLHINSLELGDSAVYFCASSQAGDSYFGEGSWLTVV.

V and J are TRBV13 and TRBJ2-1, with 8 bases fitting TRBD2. CDR1 is PRHDT, CDR2 FYEKMQ, per germline (reference sequence). The CDR3 consists of 12 residues. The V and J ends lost 6 bases and 7 bases, in that order; junction bases with no gene match: 2. CDR3 amino acids: CASRLAGNEQFF. The CDR3 nucleotides are TGTGCCAGCAGGCTAGCGGGTAATGAGCAGTTCTTC.

The chain employs TRBV15 and TRBJ1-5; perhaps TRBD1 as D (6 bases). CDR3 length: 16 residues. CDR1 and CDR2 (germline): LNHNV, YYDKDF (reference sequence). Trimming stripped 4 bases from V and 1 base from J, with 14 bases between. The CDR3 DNA sequence: TGTGCCACCAGCAAAGAACAGGGTGGGAGCAATCAGCCCCAGCATTTT. This translates into CATSKEQGGSNQPQHF.

V usage is TRBV5-1 and J usage is TRBJ2-1; TRBD2 aligns across 8 bases. Germline V gene sequence: CDR1 SGHRS, CDR2 YFSETQ. After removal of 3 bases from V and 5 bases from J, the junction contained 10 bases not matched to a gene. This CDR3 has 16 amino acids. For the CDR3, the DNA is TGCGCCAGCAGCTCTCTTCTTAGCGGGGAAAACAATGAGCAGTTCTTC. This translates into CASSSLLSGENNEQFF. The full variable domain, in which reference TRBV5-1 and TRBJ2-1 provide the parts outside the CDR3, is KAGVTQTPRYLIKTRGQQVTLSCSPISGHRSVSWYQQTPGQGLQFLFEYFSETQRNKGNFPGRFSGRQFSNSRSEMNVSTLELGDSALYLCASSSLLSGENNEQFFGPGTRLTVL.

The CDR3 DNA reads as TGTGCCTCCAGTGCCGGGGACACCTCTCTCTATGGCTACACCTTC. This gives the protein CASSAGDTSLYGYTF. The rearrangement uses TRBV30 and TRBJ1-2, with D perhaps matching TRBD1 (6 bases). The ends were cut back, 7 bases at V and 4 bases at J, with 22 bases in the middle. The CDR3 sequence is 15 residues long. In germline, CDR1 is GTSNPN, CDR2 SVGIG (reference sequence).

This chain uses TRBV29-1 with TRBJ2-7; D assignment may be TRBD1 or TRBD2 (5 bases each). The CDR3 covers 14 residues. V lost 4 bases to trimming and J lost 4 bases, with 17 bases between them. Germline V gene data show CDR1 as SQVTM and CDR2 as ANQGSEA. Written as DNA, the CDR3 is TGCAGCGTTGCCCCCGGGACCACCCAGTACGAGCAGTACTTC. The encoded protein is CSVAPGTTQYEQYF.

The V gene is TRBV19, the J gene TRBJ1-6, with TRBD1 matching over 7 bases. V lost 5 bases and J lost 7; bases outside the gene matches: 11. The CDR3 is 16 residues long. Looked up from germline, CDR1 is LNHDA and CDR2 is SQIVND (reference sequence). CDR3 DNA: TGTGCCAGTAGTCCGCTCAGGGGACAGCTGAATTCACCCCTCCACTTT. Residues: CASSPLRGQLNSPLHF.

The chain recombines TRBV3-1 with TRBJ2-1, with 7 nucleotides matching TRBD1. In germline, CDR1 is LGHDT, CDR2 YNNKEL (reference sequence). V dropped 4 bases and J dropped 4; count of bases not matched to a gene: 7. This CDR3 spans 15 amino acids. CDR3 protein: CASSPSDRKYNEQFF. The CDR3 region has the DNA TGTGCCAGCAGCCCTTCGGACAGGAAATACAATGAGCAGTTCTTC.

The chain has TRBV20-1 and TRBJ2-1; 16 nucleotides align to TRBD2. Trimming took 2 bases from V and 5 from J; bases not matched to a gene: 15. This CDR3 contains 20 residues. In germline, CDR1 is DFQATT, CDR2 SNEGSKA (reference sequence). As DNA, the CDR3 is TGCAGTGCTAGACTCCCTAGGGGGGGGACTAGCGGGAGGGAAAACAATGAGCAGTTCTTC. Translating it yields CSARLPRGGTSGRENNEQFF.

The gene calls are TRBV5-4 and TRBJ2-5; the D call may be TRBD1 or TRBD2 (7 bases each). CDR1 is SGHNT, CDR2 YYREEE, per germline (reference sequence). This CDR3 is 14 amino acids long. The V gene lost 3 bases and the J gene lost 10 bases, with 19 bases spanning the gap. For the CDR3, the DNA is TGTGCCAGCAGCTCCAGGGGGGGTGATGGGAGCCAGTACTTC. This sequence encodes CASSSRGGDGSQYF. Full variable domain (missing parts from reference TRBV5-4 and TRBJ2-5): ETGVTQSPTHLIKTRGQQVTLRCSSQSGHNTVSWYQQALGQGPQFIFQYYREEENGRGNFPPRFSGLQFPNYSSELNVNALELDDSALYLCASSSRGGDGSQYFGPGTRLLVL.

This chain uses TRBV2 with TRBJ2-1, with 8 bases aligning to TRBD1. The CDR3 covers 13 residues. V lost 6 bases and J lost 4; bases outside the gene matches: 2. Looked up from germline, CDR1 is SNHLY and CDR2 is FYNNEI. The CDR3 DNA reads TGTGCCAGCAGAAGGGACAGGTACAATGAGCAGTTCTTC. Encoded protein: CASRRDRYNEQFF.

The genes are TRBV24-1 and TRBJ2-1; TRBD2 is a possible D gene (7 bases). V lost 3 bases, J lost 2 bases, and 19 bases lay in between. This CDR3 has 18 amino acids. Germline-derived CDR1 and CDR2 are KGHDR and SFDVKD. CDR3 nucleotides: TGTGCCACCAGTGATACGGGACAATTGGCGGGAGCCTACAATGAGCAGTTCTTC. This sequence encodes CATSDTGQLAGAYNEQFF.

CDR3 in DNA: TGCAGTGCTAGAGCATATGGGGGCCAGCCCCAGCATTTT. It specifies CSARAYGGQPQHF. This chain uses TRBV20-1 with TRBJ1-5; D perhaps matches TRBD1 (6 bases). Trimming removed 1 base at V and 7 bases at J, with 11 bases between. The V gene's germline CDR1 is DFQATT and CDR2 SNEGSKA (reference sequence). This CDR3 has 13 residues.

The chain recombines TRBV9 with TRBJ2-6; D is uncertain. CDR3 length: 15 amino acids. The germline V gene has CDR1 SGDLS and CDR2 YYNGEE. Trimming took off 4 bases at V and 4 bases at J, with 12 bases between the two ends. Here the CDR3 reads CASSPDLQGANVLTF. CDR3 sequence (DNA): TGTGCCAGCAGCCCAGACCTACAGGGGGCCAACGTCCTGACTTTC.

The chain is built from TRBV30 and TRBJ2-5; D not certain. The CDR3 is made up of 14 amino acids. The V end lost 3 bases, the J end lost 4 bases, and 15 bases lay between the germline ends. Germline V gene sequence: CDR1 GTSNPN, CDR2 SVGIG (reference sequence). This CDR3 reads CAWSGHQPRETQYF. The DNA for the CDR3 is TGTGCCTGGAGCGGCCACCAGCCCCGAGAGACCCAGTACTTC.

The CDR3 DNA reads as TGCAGTGCTAGGACAGGGCTCGGCACTGAAGCTTTCTTT. This gives the protein CSARTGLGTEAFF. The V call is TRBV20-1, the J call TRBJ1-1; 7 bases align to TRBD1. CDR3 size: 13 residues. In germline, CDR1 is DFQATT, CDR2 SNEGSKA (reference sequence). After removal of 3 bases from V and 4 bases from J, the junction contained 5 bases not matched to a gene.